The rows below give T cell receptor beta chains drawn from one sample of a study of OX40 agonist ivuxolimab in advanced cancers. Sequencing used immunoSEQ multiplex PCR; TCRdb keeps in-frame clones, though not all of them. Of 50,000 to 60,000 clones listed, roughly nine tenths are singletons. Sequences were derived from CD4+ or CD8+ T cells sorted from blood, sampled in a trial of the OX40 agonist ivuxolimab. Receptors originate from an adult with an advanced solid tumor such as melanoma, head and neck, liver or kidney cancer. CDR3s include the opening cysteine and the closing phenylalanine or tryptophan. D genes are given only for firm matches. Clone size appears in some rows only: once, few, many, or a class for an expanded clone.

j_call v_call d_call clone_size cdr3_aa cdr3_nt
TRBJ2-6 TRBV2 TRBD2 . CASSSHSGRALFGANVLTF TGTGCCAGCAGTTCCCATAGCGGGAGGGCCCTCTTTGGGGCCAACGTCCTGACTTTC
TRBJ1-1 TRBV28 . . CASSTDGTRFWNTEAFF TGTGCCAGCAGTACCGACGGGACCCGCTTTTGGAACACTGAAGCTTTCTTT
TRBJ1-1 TRBV18 . . CASSPGGRTEAFF TGTGCCAGCTCACCGGGGGGAAGAACTGAAGCTTTCTTT
TRBJ2-7 TRBV19 . once CASSPGLNYEQYF TGTGCCAGTAGCCCGGGACTGAACTACGAGCAGTACTTC
TRBJ1-2 TRBV29-1 . . CSVLTASYGYTF TGCAGCGTGTTGACAGCAAGCTATGGCTACACCTTC
TRBJ2-7 TRBV6-1 TRBD2 . CASSERTSIYEQYF TGTGCCAGCAGTGAACGGACTAGCATCTACGAGCAGTACTTC
TRBJ2-5 TRBV4-1 TRBD2 . CASSQDGLAGETQYF TGCGCCAGCAGCCAAGATGGACTAGCGGGAGAGACCCAGTACTTC
TRBJ2-2 TRBV11-3 TRBD1 . CASSPRQGRTGELFF TGTGCCAGCAGCCCTCGACAGGGGAGGACCGGGGAGCTGTTTTTT
TRBJ2-5 TRBV27 . . CASSFEGETQYF TGTGCCAGCAGTTTTGAAGGAGAGACCCAGTACTTC
TRBJ2-7 TRBV9 TRBD1 . CASSPRPGQAYEQYF TGTGCCAGCAGCCCACGGCCGGGACAGGCCTACGAGCAGTACTTC
TRBJ2-7 TRBV7-2 TRBD1 . CASSIRDRPYEQYF TGTGCCAGCAGCATCCGGGACAGGCCCTACGAGCAGTACTTC
TRBJ1-1 TRBV7-9 . . CASSPPGATGLMNTEAFF TGTGCCAGCAGTCCCCCCGGGGCAACAGGGCTTATGAACACTGAAGCTTTCTTT
TRBJ2-7 TRBV11-2 . . CASSLGPSGFPYEQYF TGTGCCAGCAGCTTGGGCCCCTCCGGGTTTCCCTACGAGCAGTACTTC
TRBJ2-7 TRBV28 . . CASSPQGGEQYF TGTGCCAGCAGTCCACAGGGAGGCGAGCAGTACTTC
TRBJ1-3 TRBV7-9 TRBD1 . CASSPTTGGNGNTIYF TGTGCCAGCAGCCCAACGACAGGGGGCAATGGAAACACCATATATTTT
TRBJ2-1 TRBV28 TRBD1 . CASRYDRVSFDNEQFF TGTGCCAGCAGGTACGACAGGGTCTCGTTTGACAATGAGCAGTTCTTC
TRBJ2-3 TRBV5-5 . . CASSLDWGGTDTQYF TGTGCCAGCAGCTTGGATTGGGGTGGCACAGATACGCAGTATTTT
TRBJ1-2 TRBV2 TRBD1 . CASRTGQSDYGYTF TGTGCCAGCAGAACGGGACAGTCGGACTATGGCTACACCTTC
TRBJ2-7 TRBV4-2 . . CASSLTTGDGVQYF TGTGCCAGCAGCCTAACGACGGGGGACGGGGTGCAGTACTTC
TRBJ2-5 TRBV13 TRBD2 . CASSLVAGDPQETQYF TGTGCCAGCAGCTTAGTAGCGGGAGACCCCCAAGAGACCCAGTACTTC
TRBJ1-5 TRBV27 . . CASRSGYSNQPQHF TGTGCCAGCAGATCAGGCTATAGCAATCAGCCCCAGCATTTT
TRBJ2-7 TRBV9 . . CASSVEGGASYEQYF TGTGCCAGCAGCGTGGAAGGGGGGGCTTCCTACGAGCAGTACTTC
TRBJ2-5 TRBV5-4 . . CASSLGEETQYF TGTGCCAGCAGCTTGGGGGAAGAGACCCAGTACTTC
TRBJ2-1 TRBV15 TRBD2 . CATSFIAGGPDNEQFF TGTGCCACCAGCTTCATAGCGGGAGGGCCCGACAATGAGCAGTTCTTC
TRBJ2-1 TRBV2 TRBD2 few CAISREIGTSAGRFHNEQFF TGTGCCATATCCAGGGAGATCGGGACTAGTGCCGGGAGATTTCACAATGAGCAGTTCTTC
TRBJ2-7 TRBV11-2 TRBD2 . CASSLAREGRYEQYF TGTGCCAGCAGCTTGGCTCGGGAGGGCCGGTACGAGCAGTACTTC
TRBJ2-1 TRBV28 TRBD2 . CASSPLAGEQFF TGTGCCAGCAGCCCACTAGCGGGGGAGCAGTTCTTC
TRBJ1-1 TRBV6-6 TRBD1 . CASSYPLTGYNTEAFF TGTGCCAGCAGTTACCCCCTGACAGGGTATAACACTGAAGCTTTCTTT
TRBJ2-1 TRBV27 TRBD2 . CASQLAGGYNEQFF TGTGCCAGCCAACTAGCGGGAGGGTACAATGAGCAGTTCTTC
TRBJ1-2 TRBV7-9 TRBD1 . CASSSGTDFNYGYTF TGTGCCAGCAGTTCCGGGACAGACTTTAACTATGGCTACACCTTC
TRBJ2-3 TRBV29-1 . . CSVEGAAHTDTQYF TGCAGCGTTGAAGGGGCGGCCCACACAGATACGCAGTATTTT
TRBJ1-1 TRBV28 . . CASSFRGGVNTEAFF TGTGCCAGCAGTTTTCGGGGTGGAGTGAACACTGAAGCTTTCTTT
TRBJ2-1 TRBV4-3 TRBD1 . CASSQEDDTGTGGFNEQFF TGCGCCAGCAGCCAAGAGGACGATACCGGGACAGGGGGCTTCAATGAGCAGTTCTTC
TRBJ2-5 TRBV6-5 TRBD2 . CASSYSLAGQETQYF TGTGCCAGCAGTTACTCTCTAGCGGGGCAAGAGACCCAGTACTTC
TRBJ1-4 TRBV11-2 . . CASSLSVVGNEKLFF TGTGCCAGCAGCTTATCGGTCGTAGGAAATGAAAAACTGTTTTTT
TRBJ2-7 TRBV27 . . CATGGGTVQQYF TGTGCCACCGGGGGGGGGACAGTCCAGCAGTACTTC
TRBJ2-5 TRBV2 TRBD1 . CASIFRQGQETQYF TGTGCCAGCATCTTCAGACAGGGACAAGAGACCCAGTACTTC
TRBJ2-7 TRBV7-2 TRBD2 . CASSAPGLVYEQYF TGTGCCAGCAGCGCCCCGGGACTAGTATACGAGCAGTACTTC